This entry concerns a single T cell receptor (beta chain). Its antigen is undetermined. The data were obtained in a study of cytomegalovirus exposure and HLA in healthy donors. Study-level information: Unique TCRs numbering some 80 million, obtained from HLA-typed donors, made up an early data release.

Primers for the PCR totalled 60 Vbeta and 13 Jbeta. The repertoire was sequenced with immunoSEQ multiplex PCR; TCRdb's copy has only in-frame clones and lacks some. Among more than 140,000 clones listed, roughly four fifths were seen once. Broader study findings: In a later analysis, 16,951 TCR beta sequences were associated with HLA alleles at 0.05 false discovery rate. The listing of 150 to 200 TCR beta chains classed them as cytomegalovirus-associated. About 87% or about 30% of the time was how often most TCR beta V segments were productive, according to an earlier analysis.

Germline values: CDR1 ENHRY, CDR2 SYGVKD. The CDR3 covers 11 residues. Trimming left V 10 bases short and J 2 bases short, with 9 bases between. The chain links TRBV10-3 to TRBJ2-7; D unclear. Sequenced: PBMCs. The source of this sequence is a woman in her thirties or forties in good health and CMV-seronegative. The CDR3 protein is CATARTYEQYF. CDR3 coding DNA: TGTGCCACCGCGCGCACCTACGAGCAGTACTTC.